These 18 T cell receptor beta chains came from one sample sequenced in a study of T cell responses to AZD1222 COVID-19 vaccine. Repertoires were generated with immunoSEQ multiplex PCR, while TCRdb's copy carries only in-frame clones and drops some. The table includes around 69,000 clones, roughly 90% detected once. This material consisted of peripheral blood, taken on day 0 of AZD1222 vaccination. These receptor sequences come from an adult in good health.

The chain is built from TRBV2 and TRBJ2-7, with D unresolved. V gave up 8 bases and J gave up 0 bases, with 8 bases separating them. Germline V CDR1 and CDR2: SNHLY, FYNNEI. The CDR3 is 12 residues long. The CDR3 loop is CASGLNSYEQYV. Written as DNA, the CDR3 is TGTGCCAGCGGGTTGAACTCCTACGAGCAGTACGTC.

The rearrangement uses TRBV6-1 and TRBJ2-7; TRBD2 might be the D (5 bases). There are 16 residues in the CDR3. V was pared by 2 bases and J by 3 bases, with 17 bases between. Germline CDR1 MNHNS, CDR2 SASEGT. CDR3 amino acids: CASSERFSGSFYEQYF. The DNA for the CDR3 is TGTGCCAGCAGTGAACGTTTTTCGGGAAGCTTCTACGAGCAGTACTTC.

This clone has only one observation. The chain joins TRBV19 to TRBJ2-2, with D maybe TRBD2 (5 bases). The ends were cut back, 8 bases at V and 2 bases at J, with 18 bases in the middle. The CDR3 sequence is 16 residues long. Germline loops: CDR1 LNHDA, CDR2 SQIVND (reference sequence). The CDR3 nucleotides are TGTGCCAGTGGCGGAGGATGGCGGGTAAACACCGGGGAGCTGTTTTTT. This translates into CASGGGWRVNTGELFF.

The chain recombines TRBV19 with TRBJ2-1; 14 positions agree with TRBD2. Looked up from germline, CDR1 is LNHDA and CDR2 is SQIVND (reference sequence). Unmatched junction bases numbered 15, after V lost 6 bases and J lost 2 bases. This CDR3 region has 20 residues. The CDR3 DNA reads TGTGCCAGTAGCACCCAGACTAGCGGGGGGGCCGGCGGGGCCTACAATGAGCAGTTCTTC. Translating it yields CASSTQTSGGAGGAYNEQFF.

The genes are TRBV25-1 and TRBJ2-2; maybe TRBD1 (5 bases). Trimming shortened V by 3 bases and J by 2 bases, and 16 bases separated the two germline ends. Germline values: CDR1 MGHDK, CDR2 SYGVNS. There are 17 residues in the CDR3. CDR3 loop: CASSDLHRTSNTGELFF. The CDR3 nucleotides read TGTGCCAGCAGTGACCTACATAGGACAAGCAACACCGGGGAGCTGTTTTTT.

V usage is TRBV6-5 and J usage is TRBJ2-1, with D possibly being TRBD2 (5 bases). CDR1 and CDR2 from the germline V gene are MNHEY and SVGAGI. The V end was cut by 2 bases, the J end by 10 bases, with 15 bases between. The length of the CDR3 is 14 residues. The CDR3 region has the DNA TGTGCCAGCAGTTACACTGGCGGAGGTGGGGAGCAGTTCTTC. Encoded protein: CASSYTGGGGEQFF.

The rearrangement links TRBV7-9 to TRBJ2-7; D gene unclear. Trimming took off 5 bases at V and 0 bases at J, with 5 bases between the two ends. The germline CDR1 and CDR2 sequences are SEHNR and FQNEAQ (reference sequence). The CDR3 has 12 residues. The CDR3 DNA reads TGTGCCAGCAGCCCGTCCTCCTACGAGCAGTACTTC. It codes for CASSPSSYEQYF.

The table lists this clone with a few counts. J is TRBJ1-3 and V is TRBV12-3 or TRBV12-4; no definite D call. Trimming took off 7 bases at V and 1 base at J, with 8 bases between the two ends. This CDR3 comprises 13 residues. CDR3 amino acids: CASNLGSGNTIYF. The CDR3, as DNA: TGTGCCAGCAACCTAGGGTCTGGAAACACCATATATTTT.

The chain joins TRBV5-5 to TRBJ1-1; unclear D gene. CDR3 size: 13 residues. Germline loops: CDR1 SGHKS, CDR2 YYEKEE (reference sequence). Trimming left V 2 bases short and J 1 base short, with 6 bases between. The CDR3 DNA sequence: TGTGCCAGCAGCTTTCTGCCGAACACTGAAGCTTTCTTT. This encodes CASSFLPNTEAFF.

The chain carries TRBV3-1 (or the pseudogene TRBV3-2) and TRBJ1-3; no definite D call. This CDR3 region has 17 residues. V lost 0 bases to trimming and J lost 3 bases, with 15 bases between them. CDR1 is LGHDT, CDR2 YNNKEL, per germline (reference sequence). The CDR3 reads CASSQDWSRTLGNTIYF. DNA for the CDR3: TGTGCCAGCAGCCAAGATTGGTCAAGGACTCTTGGAAACACCATATATTTT.

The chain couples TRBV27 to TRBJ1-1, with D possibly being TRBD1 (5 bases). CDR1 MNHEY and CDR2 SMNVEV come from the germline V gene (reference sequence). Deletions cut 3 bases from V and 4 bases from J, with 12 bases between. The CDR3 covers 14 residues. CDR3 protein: CASSFGGVTTEAFF. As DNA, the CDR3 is TGTGCCAGCAGTTTTGGGGGAGTGACCACTGAAGCTTTCTTT.

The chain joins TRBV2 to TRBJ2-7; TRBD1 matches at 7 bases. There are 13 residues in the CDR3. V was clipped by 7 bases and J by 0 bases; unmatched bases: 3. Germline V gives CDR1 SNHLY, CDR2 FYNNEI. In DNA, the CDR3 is TGTGCCAGCATGGGACAGAGCTCCTACGAGCAGTACGTC. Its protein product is CASMGQSSYEQYV.

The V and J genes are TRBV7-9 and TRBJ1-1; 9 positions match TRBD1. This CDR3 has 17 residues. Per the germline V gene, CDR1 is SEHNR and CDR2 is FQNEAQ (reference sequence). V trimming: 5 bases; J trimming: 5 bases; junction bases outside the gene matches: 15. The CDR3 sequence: CASSKHRGQQGVTEAFF. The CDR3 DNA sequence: TGTGCCAGCAGCAAACACAGGGGGCAACAGGGGGTGACTGAAGCTTTCTTT.

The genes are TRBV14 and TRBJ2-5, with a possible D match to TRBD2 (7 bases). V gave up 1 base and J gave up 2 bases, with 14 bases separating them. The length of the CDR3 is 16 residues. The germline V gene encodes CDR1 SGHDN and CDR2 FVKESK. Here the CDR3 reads CASSQVAGALQETQYF. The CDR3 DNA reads TGTGCCAGCAGCCAAGTCGCGGGGGCTCTACAAGAGACCCAGTACTTC.

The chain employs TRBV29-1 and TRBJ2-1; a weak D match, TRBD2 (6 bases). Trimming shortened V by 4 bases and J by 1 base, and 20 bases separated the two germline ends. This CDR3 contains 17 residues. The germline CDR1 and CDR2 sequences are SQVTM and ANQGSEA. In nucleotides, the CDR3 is TGCAGCGTTGTGGCTAGCGCAAGGCGGAGGTCCTACAATGAGCAGTTCTTC. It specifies CSVVASARRRSYNEQFF.

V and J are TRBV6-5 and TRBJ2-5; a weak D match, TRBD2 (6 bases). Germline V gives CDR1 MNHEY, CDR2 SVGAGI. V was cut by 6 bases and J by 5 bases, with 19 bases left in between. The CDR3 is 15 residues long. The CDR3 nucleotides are TGTGCCAGCAGGCTGGGAGGTACCCCTCGGGAGACCCAGTACTTC. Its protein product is CASRLGGTPRETQYF.

In DNA form, the CDR3 reads TGTGCCAGCAGCGGAGCAGGGACACACTATGGCTACACCTTC. Residues: CASSGAGTHYGYTF. The chain uses TRBV9 and TRBJ1-2, with D possibly being TRBD1 (6 bases). V shed 3 bases and J shed 3 bases, with 12 bases lying between them. Germline V gene sequence: CDR1 SGDLS, CDR2 YYNGEE. The CDR3 is 14 amino acids.

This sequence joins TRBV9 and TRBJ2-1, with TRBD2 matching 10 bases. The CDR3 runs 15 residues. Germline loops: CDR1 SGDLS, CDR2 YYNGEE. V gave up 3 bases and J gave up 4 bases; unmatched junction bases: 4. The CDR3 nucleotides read TGTGCCAGCAGCGACGGGACTAGCGCTTACAATGAGCAGTTCTTC. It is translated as CASSDGTSAYNEQFF. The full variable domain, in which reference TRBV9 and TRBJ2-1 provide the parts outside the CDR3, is DSGVTQTPKHLITATGQRVTLRCSPRSGDLSVYWYQQSLDQGLQFLIQYYNGEERAKGNILERFSAQQFPDLHSELNLSSLELGDSALYFCASSDGTSAYNEQFFGPGTRLTVL.